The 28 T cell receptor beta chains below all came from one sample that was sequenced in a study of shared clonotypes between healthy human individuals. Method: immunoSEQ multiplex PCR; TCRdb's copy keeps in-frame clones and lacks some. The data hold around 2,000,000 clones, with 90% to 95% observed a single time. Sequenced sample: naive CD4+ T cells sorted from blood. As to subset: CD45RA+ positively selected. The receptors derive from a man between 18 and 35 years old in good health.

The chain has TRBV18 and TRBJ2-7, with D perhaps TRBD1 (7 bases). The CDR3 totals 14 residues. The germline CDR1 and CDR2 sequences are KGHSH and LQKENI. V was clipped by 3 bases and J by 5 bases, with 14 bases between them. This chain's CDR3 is CASSPQGGRNEQYF. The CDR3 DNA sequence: TGTGCCAGCTCACCCCAGGGGGGCAGGAACGAGCAGTACTTC. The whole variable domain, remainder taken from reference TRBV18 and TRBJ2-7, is NAGVMQNPRHLVRRRGQEARLRCSPMKGHSHVYWYRQLPEEGLKFMVYLQKENIIDESGMPKERFSAEFPKEGPSILRIQQVVRGDSAAYFCASSPQGGRNEQYFGPGTRLTVT.

For the CDR3, the DNA is TGTGCCAGCAGCCCGGGGACAGGGAGGGAGACCCAGTACTTC. This sequence encodes CASSPGTGRETQYF. The rearrangement uses TRBV7-6 and TRBJ2-5; 9 bases fit TRBD1. The CDR3 runs 14 residues. Germline CDR1 is SGHVS and CDR2 is FNYEAQ. V gave up 5 bases and J gave up 5 bases; unmatched junction bases: 6.

DNA for the CDR3: TGTGCCAGCAGCTTAGCGGGGACAGGGGAACGCGGCTACACCTTC. It is translated as CASSLAGTGERGYTF. The chain employs TRBV7-9 and TRBJ1-2; 10 nucleotides match TRBD1. The CDR3 is 15 amino acids. Germline-derived CDR1 and CDR2 are SEHNR and FQNEAQ (reference sequence). Trimming at V came to 0 bases and at J to 8 bases, leaving 6 bases not matched to a gene.

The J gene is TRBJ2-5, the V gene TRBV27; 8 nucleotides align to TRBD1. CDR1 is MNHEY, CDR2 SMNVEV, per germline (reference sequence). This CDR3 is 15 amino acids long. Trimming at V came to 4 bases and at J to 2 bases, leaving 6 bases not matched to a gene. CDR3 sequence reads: CASSSWDRTQETQYF. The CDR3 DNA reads TGTGCCAGCAGTTCATGGGACAGGACACAAGAGACCCAGTACTTC.

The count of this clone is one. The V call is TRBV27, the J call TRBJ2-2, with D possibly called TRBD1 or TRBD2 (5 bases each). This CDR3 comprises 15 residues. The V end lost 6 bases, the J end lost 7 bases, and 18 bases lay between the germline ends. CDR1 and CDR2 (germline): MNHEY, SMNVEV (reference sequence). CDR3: CASSRGPGSIGELFF. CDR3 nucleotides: TGTGCCAGCAGCCGGGGACCGGGAAGTATCGGGGAGCTGTTTTTT.

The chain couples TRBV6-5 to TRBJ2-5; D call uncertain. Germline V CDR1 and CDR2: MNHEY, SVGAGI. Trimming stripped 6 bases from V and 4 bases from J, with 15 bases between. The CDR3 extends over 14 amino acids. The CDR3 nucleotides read TGTGCCAGCAGGCAAGACACGAATGGAGAGACCCAGTACTTC. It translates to CASRQDTNGETQYF.

The CDR3 DNA reads as TGTGCCAGCAGCTTTTCGGGGCTCCAAGATACGCAGTATTTT. It yields the protein CASSFSGLQDTQYF. The chain has TRBV5-6 and TRBJ2-3; D tentatively reads TRBD1 or TRBD2 (5 bases each). Germline V CDR1 and CDR2: SGHDT, YYEEEE. There are 14 residues in the CDR3. Trimming removed 2 bases at V and 5 bases at J, with 12 bases between.

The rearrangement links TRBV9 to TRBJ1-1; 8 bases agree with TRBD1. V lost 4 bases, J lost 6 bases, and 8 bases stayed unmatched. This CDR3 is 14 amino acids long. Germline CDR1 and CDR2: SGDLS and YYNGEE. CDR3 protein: CASSPMVQGAEAFF. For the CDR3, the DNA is TGTGCCAGCAGCCCCATGGTACAGGGGGCTGAAGCTTTCTTT.

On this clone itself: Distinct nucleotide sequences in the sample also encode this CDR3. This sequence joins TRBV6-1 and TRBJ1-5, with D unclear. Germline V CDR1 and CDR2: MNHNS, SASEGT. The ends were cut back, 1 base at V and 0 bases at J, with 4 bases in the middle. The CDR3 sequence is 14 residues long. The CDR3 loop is CASSEVDSNQPQHF. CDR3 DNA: TGTGCCAGCAGTGAAGTAGATAGCAATCAGCCCCAGCATTTT.

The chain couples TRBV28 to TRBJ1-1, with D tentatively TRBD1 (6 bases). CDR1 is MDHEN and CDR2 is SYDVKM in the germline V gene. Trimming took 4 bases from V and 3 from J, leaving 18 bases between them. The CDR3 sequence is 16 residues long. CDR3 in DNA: TGTGCCAGCAGTTCCTCGCCGAGGGGGTGGGACACTGAAGCTTTCTTT. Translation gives CASSSSPRGWDTEAFF.

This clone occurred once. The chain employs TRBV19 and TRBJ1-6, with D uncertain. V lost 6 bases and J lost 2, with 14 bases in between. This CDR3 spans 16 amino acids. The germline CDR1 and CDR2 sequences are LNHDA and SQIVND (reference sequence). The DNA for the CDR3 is TGTGCCAGTAGCACCCACAGTGCCGCCTATAATTCACCCCTCCACTTT. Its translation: CASSTHSAAYNSPLHF.

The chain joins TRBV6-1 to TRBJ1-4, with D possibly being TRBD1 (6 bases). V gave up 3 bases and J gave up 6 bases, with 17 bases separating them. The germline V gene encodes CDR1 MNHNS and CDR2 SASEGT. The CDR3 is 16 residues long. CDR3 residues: CASSDPIQGRDEKLFF. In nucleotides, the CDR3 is TGTGCCAGCAGTGACCCCATACAGGGTCGAGATGAAAAACTGTTTTTT.

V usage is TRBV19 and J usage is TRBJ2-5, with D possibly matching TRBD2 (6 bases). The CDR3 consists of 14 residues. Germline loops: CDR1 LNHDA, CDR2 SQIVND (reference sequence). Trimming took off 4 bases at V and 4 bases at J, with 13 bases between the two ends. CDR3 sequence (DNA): TGTGCCAGTAGTACCGGAGGGGACGGAGAGACCCAGTACTTC. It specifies CASSTGGDGETQYF.

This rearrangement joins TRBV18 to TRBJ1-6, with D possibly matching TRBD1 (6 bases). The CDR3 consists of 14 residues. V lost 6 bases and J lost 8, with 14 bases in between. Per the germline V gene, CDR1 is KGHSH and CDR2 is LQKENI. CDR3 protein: CASSSLNRDSPLHF. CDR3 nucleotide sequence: TGTGCCAGCTCCTCCTTAAACAGGGATTCACCCCTCCACTTT. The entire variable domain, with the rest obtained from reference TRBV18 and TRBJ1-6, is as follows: NAGVMQNPRHLVRRRGQEARLRCSPMKGHSHVYWYRQLPEEGLKFMVYLQKENIIDESGMPKERFSAEFPKEGPSILRIQQVVRGDSAAYFCASSSLNRDSPLHFGNGTRLTVT.

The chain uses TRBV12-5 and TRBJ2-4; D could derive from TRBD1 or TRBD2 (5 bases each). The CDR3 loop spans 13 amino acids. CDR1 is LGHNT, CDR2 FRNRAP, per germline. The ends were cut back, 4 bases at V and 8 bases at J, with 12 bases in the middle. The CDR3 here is CASGWDLVDIQYF. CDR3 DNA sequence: TGTGCTAGTGGTTGGGACCTCGTAGACATTCAGTACTTC.

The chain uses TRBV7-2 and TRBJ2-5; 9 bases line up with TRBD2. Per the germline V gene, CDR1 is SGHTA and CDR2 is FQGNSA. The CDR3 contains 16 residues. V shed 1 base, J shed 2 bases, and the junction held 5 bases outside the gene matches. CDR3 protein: CASSLDPAGGQETQYF. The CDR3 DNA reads TGTGCCAGCAGCTTAGATCCAGCGGGGGGACAAGAGACCCAGTACTTC.

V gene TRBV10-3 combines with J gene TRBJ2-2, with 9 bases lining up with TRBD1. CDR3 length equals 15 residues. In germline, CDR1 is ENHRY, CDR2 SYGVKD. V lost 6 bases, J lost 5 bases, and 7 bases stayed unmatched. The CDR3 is CAISRTGEGTGELFF. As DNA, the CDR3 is TGTGCCATCAGCAGGACAGGGGAAGGAACCGGGGAGCTGTTTTTT.

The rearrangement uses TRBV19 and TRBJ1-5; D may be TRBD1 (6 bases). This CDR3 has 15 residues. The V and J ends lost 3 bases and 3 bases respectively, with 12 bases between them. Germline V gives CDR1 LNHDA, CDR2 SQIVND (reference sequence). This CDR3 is CASSMMGAVNQPQHF. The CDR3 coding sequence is TGTGCCAGTAGTATGATGGGGGCAGTCAATCAGCCCCAGCATTTT. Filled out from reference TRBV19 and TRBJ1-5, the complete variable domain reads DGGITQSPKYLFRKEGQNVTLSCEQNLNHDAMYWYRQDPGQGLRLIYYSQIVNDFQKGDIAEGYSVSREKKESFPLTVTSAQKNPTAFYLCASSMMGAVNQPQHFGDGTRLSIL.

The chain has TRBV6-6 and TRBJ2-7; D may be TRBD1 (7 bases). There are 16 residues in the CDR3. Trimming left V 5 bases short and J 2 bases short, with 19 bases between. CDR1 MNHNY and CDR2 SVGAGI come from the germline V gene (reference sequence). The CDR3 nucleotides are TGTGCCAGCAGTAGGGGGTGGACAGGAGGGGCCTACGAGCAGTACTTC. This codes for CASSRGWTGGAYEQYF.

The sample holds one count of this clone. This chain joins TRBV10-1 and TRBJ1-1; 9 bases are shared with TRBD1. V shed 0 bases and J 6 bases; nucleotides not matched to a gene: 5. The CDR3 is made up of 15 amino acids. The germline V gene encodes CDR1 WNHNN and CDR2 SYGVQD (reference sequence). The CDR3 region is CASSESGQGGAEAFF. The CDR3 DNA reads TGCGCCAGCAGTGAGTCGGGACAGGGAGGCGCTGAAGCTTTCTTT.

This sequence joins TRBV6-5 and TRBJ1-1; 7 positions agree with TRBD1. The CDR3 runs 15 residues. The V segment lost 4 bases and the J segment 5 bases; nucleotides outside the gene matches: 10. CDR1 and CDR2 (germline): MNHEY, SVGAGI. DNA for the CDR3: TGTGCCAGCAGTTTCATACAGGGGCTTGGTACTGAAGCTTTCTTT. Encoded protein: CASSFIQGLGTEAFF.

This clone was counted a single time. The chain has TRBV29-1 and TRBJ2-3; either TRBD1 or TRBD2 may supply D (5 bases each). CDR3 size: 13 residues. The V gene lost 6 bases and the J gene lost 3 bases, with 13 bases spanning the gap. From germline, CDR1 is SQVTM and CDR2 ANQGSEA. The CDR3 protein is CSVDLEGTDTQYF. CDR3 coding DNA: TGCAGCGTGGACCTAGAGGGGACAGATACGCAGTATTTT.

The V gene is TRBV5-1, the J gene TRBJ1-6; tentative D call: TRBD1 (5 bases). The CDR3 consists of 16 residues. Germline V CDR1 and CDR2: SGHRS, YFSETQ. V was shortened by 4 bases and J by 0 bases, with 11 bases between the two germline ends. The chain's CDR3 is CASSPGQGSYNSPLHF. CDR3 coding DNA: TGCGCCAGCAGCCCCGGGCAGGGCTCCTATAATTCACCCCTCCACTTT.

The CDR3 here is CASGGTGSGELFF. The CDR3 coding sequence is TGTGCCAGCGGAGGGACAGGGTCCGGGGAGCTGTTTTTT. The chain combines TRBV2 with TRBJ2-2, with 9 bases that match TRBD1. This CDR3 is built from 13 residues. J lost 6 bases, V lost 8 bases, and 4 bases had no gene match. Germline CDR1 SNHLY, CDR2 FYNNEI.

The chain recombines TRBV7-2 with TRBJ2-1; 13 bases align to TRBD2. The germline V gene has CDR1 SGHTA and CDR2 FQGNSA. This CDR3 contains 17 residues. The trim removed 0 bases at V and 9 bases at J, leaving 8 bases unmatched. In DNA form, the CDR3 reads TGTGCCAGCAGCTTAGCCAAGAGACTAGCGGGAGGCAGTGAGCAGTTCTTC. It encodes CASSLAKRLAGGSEQFF.

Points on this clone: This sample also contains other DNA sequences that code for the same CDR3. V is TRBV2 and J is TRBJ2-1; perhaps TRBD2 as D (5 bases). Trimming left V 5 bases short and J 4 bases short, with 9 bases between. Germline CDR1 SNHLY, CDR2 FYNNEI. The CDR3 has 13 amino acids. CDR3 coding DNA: TGTGCCAGCAGTTTGACTACTTACAATGAGCAGTTCTTC. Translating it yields CASSLTTYNEQFF.

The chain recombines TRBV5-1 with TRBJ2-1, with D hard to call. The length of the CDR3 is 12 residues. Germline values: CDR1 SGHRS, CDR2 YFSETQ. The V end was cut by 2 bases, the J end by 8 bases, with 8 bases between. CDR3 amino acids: CASSFSSHEQFF. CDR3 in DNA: TGCGCCAGCAGCTTCAGCAGCCATGAGCAGTTCTTC.

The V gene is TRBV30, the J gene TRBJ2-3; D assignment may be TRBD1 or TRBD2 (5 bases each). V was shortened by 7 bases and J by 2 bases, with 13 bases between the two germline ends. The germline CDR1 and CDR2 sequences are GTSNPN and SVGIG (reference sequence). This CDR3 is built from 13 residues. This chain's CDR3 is CASQRGLTDTQYF. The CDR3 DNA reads TGTGCCTCCCAACGGGGCCTCACAGATACGCAGTATTTT.